A single sample gave rise to the 20 T cell receptor beta chains below, sequenced in a study of T cell responses to AZD1222 COVID-19 vaccine (dated by TCRdb to the early 2020s). The sample's time point label, decoded: about 28 days (+/-7) after the second vaccine dose. Library generation was performed with the immunoSEQ multiplex PCR assay. The table was pulled from immuneACCESS by TCRdb, which kept in-frame rearrangements only. Such tables lose some clones; where checked, under half of the loss comes from unresolved V genes, and the rest has no known cause. In all, the sample holds roughly 200,000 clones, and approximately 89% of those were seen once. Jointly, the top ten make up around 3.6% of the sample. The sample was peripheral blood, taken 28 days after the second AZD1222 dose. All receptors derive from an adult who received the AZD1222 COVID-19 vaccine.

CDR3 residues: CASSTGTSGTKETQYF. The CDR3 coding sequence is TGTGCCAGCAGCACGGGGACTAGCGGAACGAAAGAGACCCAGTACTTC. The chain links TRBV7-9 to TRBJ2-5; 11 bases match TRBD2. This CDR3 has 16 residues. Germline trimming cut 5 bases from V and 3 bases from J; bases unmatched to any gene: 8. Germline V gives CDR1 SEHNR, CDR2 FQNEAQ (reference sequence).

CDR3 residues: CASSQIRLGTEAFF. The DNA for the CDR3 is TGTGCCAGCAGTCAAATAAGGCTGGGGACTGAAGCTTTCTTT. The chain carries TRBV9 and TRBJ1-1, with D hard to call. The CDR3 has 14 amino acids. Deletions cut 5 bases from V and 5 bases from J, with 16 bases between. Germline CDR1 reads SGDLS; CDR2 reads YYNGEE.

J is TRBJ2-5 and V is TRBV19; possibly TRBD2 for D (6 bases). CDR3 length: 13 amino acids. Germline V gives CDR1 LNHDA, CDR2 SQIVND (reference sequence). V lost 8 bases and J lost 5, with 15 bases in between. The CDR3 sequence is CASRGRGRETQYF. CDR3 DNA: TGTGCCAGTCGGGGGAGAGGTCGGGAGACCCAGTACTTC.

This clone was seen just once. The chain links TRBV11-2 to TRBJ1-4; 7 bases align to TRBD1. The V gene end was trimmed by 6 bases and the J gene end by 6 bases; junction bases not matched to a gene: 10. The CDR3 is 15 residues long. The V gene's germline CDR1 is SGHAT and CDR2 FQNNGV. For the CDR3, the DNA is TGTGCCAGCAGACGCCTCCGGGACAGCCATGAAAAACTGTTTTTT. The encoded protein is CASRRLRDSHEKLFF.

As concerns this clone: The junction departs from the called germline gene at one end, perhaps through a read error. CDR3 sequence: CATSRGTLPRLAGVVF. The CDR3 DNA reads TGTGCCACCAGCAGAGGCACCCTACCCCGGTTGGCGGGGGTAGTCTTC. This rearrangement joins TRBV15 to TRBJ2-1, with 7 bases lining up with TRBD2. The V gene's germline CDR1 is LNHNV and CDR2 YYDKDF (reference sequence). CDR3 length equals 16 residues.

The rearrangement uses TRBV2 and TRBJ2-1, with 9 bases identical to TRBD2. Germline values: CDR1 SNHLY, CDR2 FYNNEI. The V gene end was trimmed by 4 bases and the J gene end by 8 bases; junction bases not matched to a gene: 3. CDR3 length: 13 residues. The CDR3 here is CASSGGRGDEQFF. In DNA, the CDR3 is TGTGCCAGCAGTGGCGGGAGGGGCGATGAGCAGTTCTTC.

This chain connects TRBV6-2 or TRBV6-3 to TRBJ2-7, with 10 bases identical to TRBD2. Germline loops: CDR1 MNHEY, CDR2 SVGEGT. Trimming at V came to 0 bases and at J to 4 bases, leaving 9 bases not matched to a gene. The CDR3 extends over 17 amino acids. The CDR3 reads CASSYSMRPSGRYEQYF. CDR3 sequence (DNA): TGTGCCAGCAGTTACTCGATGAGGCCTAGCGGGAGATACGAGCAGTACTTC.

The chain links TRBV29-1 to TRBJ1-2; D call uncertain. From germline, CDR1 is SQVTM and CDR2 ANQGSEA. V was cut by 4 bases and J by 7 bases, with 13 bases left in between. CDR3 size: 12 residues. This CDR3 is CSVVGMTSGYTF. The CDR3 nucleotides read TGCAGCGTTGTAGGGATGACTAGTGGCTACACCTTC. Using reference TRBV29-1 and TRBJ1-2 for the parts outside the CDR3, the full variable domain is SAVISQKPSRDICQRGTSLTIQCQVDSQVTMMFWYRQQPGQSLTLIATANQGSEATYESGFVIDKFPISRPNLTFSTLTVSNMSPEDSSIYLCSVVGMTSGYTFGSGTRLTVV.

V usage is TRBV7-8 and J usage is TRBJ2-2; unclear D gene. Germline CDR1 SGHVS, CDR2 FQNEAQ. V lost 5 bases to trimming and J lost 1 base, with 8 bases between them. The CDR3 has 14 amino acids. The CDR3 protein is CASSRTLNTGELFF. The CDR3 DNA follows: TGTGCCAGCAGCAGGACCTTGAACACCGGGGAGCTGTTTTTT.

This rearrangement joins TRBV2 to TRBJ2-6; 7 bases match TRBD1. This CDR3 spans 17 amino acids. V trimming: 4 bases; J trimming: 0 bases; junction bases outside the gene matches: 6. Per germline, CDR1 SNHLY and CDR2 FYNNEI. The CDR3 DNA reads TGTGCCAGCAGTGTAACAGGGGTACGCTCTGGGGCCAACGTCCTGACTTTC. It encodes CASSVTGVRSGANVLTF. Full variable domain (missing parts from reference TRBV2 and TRBJ2-6): EPEVTQTPSHQVTQMGQEVILRCVPISNHLYFYWYRQILGQKVEFLVSFYNNEISEKSEIFDDQFSVERPDGSNFTLKIRSTKLEDSAMYFCASSVTGVRSGANVLTFGAGSRLTVL.

The chain recombines TRBV24-1 with TRBJ2-7; D gene ambiguous. The ends were cut back, 1 base at V and 3 bases at J, with 9 bases in the middle. This CDR3 has 14 amino acids. Germline CDR1 KGHDR, CDR2 SFDVKD. The CDR3 DNA is TGTGCCACCAGTGATTTCCGGGTCAACTACGAGCAGTACTTC. It specifies CATSDFRVNYEQYF.

CDR3 sequence reads: CAWKGTSYEQYF. Written as DNA, the CDR3 is TGTGCCTGGAAGGGGACTTCCTACGAGCAGTACTTC. The chain joins TRBV30 to TRBJ2-7, with D possibly matching TRBD2 (6 bases). Germline V CDR1 and CDR2: GTSNPN, SVGIG (reference sequence). V was pared by 4 bases and J by 1 base, with 8 bases between. The CDR3 has 12 residues.

This clone was counted only a few times. The V gene is TRBV9, the J gene TRBJ2-6; D remains ambiguous. The CDR3 is 17 amino acids. CDR1 and CDR2 (germline): SGDLS, YYNGEE. V was cut by 4 bases and J by 2 bases, with 16 bases left in between. The CDR3 reads CASSKTETRAGANVLTF. CDR3 nucleotides: TGTGCCAGCAGCAAAACTGAGACCAGAGCTGGGGCCAACGTCCTGACTTTC.

The chain links TRBV4-2 to TRBJ2-2; possible D gene TRBD2, 6 bases. From germline, CDR1 is LGHNA and CDR2 YNFKEQ. The CDR3 covers 15 residues. Trimming took off 6 bases at V and 0 bases at J, with 11 bases between the two ends. The CDR3 nucleotides read TGTGCCAGCAGTAGGGACTCGCCGAACACCGGGGAGCTGTTTTTT. It codes for CASSRDSPNTGELFF.

The chain links TRBV28 to TRBJ1-2, with unresolved D. Germline lookup yields CDR1 MDHEN and CDR2 SYDVKM. Trimming took off 10 bases at V and 7 bases at J, with 16 bases between the two ends. The CDR3 runs to 12 residues. In DNA, the CDR3 is TGTGCCACTTCAGTAATGCCTAGTGGCTACACCTTC. The encoded protein is CATSVMPSGYTF.

The rearrangement uses TRBV6-5 and TRBJ1-6, with D tentatively TRBD1 (6 bases). The CDR3 has 13 residues. Trimming removed 11 bases at V and 3 bases at J, with 11 bases between. Germline CDR1 reads MNHEY; CDR2 reads SVGAGI. CDR3: CAGGGGYNSPLHF. For the CDR3, the DNA is TGTGCCGGCGGAGGGGGCTATAATTCACCCCTCCACTTT.

This clone appeared a single time. This chain connects TRBV28 to TRBJ1-3; 7 bases agree with TRBD1. The CDR3 sequence is 16 residues long. V lost 6 bases to trimming and J lost 5 bases; unmatched junction nucleotides: 13. CDR1 and CDR2 from the germline V gene are MDHEN and SYDVKM. The CDR3 DNA reads TGTGCCAGCAGGGAACAGGGGTTAGCATCGAGAAACACCATATATTTT. It codes for CASREQGLASRNTIYF.

The chain combines TRBV5-3 with TRBJ2-7; D is undetermined. TRBV5-3 is designated an ORF whose function remains uncertain. There are 17 residues in the CDR3. V lost 0 bases, J lost 3 bases, and 19 bases lay in between. CDR3 nucleotides: TGTGCCAGAAGCTTGGCCAGTGTGGCAGGATCGAACTACGAGCAGTACTTC. Translating gives CARSLASVAGSNYEQYF.

The V and J genes are TRBV10-3 and TRBJ1-4, with D unclear. V lost 0 bases, J lost 8 bases, and 10 bases lay in between. The CDR3 sequence is 14 residues long. Germline lookup yields CDR1 ENHRY and CDR2 SYGVKD. The CDR3 sequence: CAISESTEHEKLFF. The CDR3 DNA is TGTGCCATCAGTGAGTCGACGGAGCACGAAAAACTGTTTTTT.

The chain links TRBV5-1 to TRBJ1-4; D is uncertain. The germline V and J ends were trimmed by 4 bases and 4 bases, with 11 bases remaining between them. Germline assignment: CDR1 SGHRS and CDR2 YFSETQ. There are 14 residues in the CDR3. CDR3 sequence (DNA): TGCGCCAGCAGCCGTAAAGGAGATAATGAAAAACTGTTTTTT. Translating gives CASSRKGDNEKLFF.